The clone carrying this TCR beta chain was seen a handful of times. This sample is drawn from a study of tumor-infiltrating lymphocytes in primary liver carcinoma. Researchers drew blood RNA from unsorted whole blood and extracted germline DNA as well. A constant-region primer served to make TCR beta cDNA from approximately 490 ng total RNA. Libraries for TCR beta were built through three nested multiplex PCR rounds, which together made up a slightly modified ARM-PCR procedure. A C-beta reverse primer and TRBV1-TRBV30 forward primers served in each of the first two PCR rounds, at 9 to 10 cycles apiece. TCRdb reprocessed the multiplex PCR reads with MiXCR, giving one entry per CDR3 protein. This sample has 330,000 or so distinct CDR3 sequences, with 65% found just once. V lost 2 bases and J lost 5, with 7 bases in between. This CDR3 comprises 13 residues. CDR1 MNHNY and CDR2 SVGAGI come from the germline V gene (reference sequence).

The origin of this receptor is a man aged 35-49 years with primary liver carcinoma and hepatitis B virus infection. The chain uses TRBV6-6 and TRBJ2-1; the D call may be TRBD1 or TRBD2 (5 bases each). The sample was peripheral blood. The CDR3 loop is CASSYLGDNEQFF. CDR3 bases: TGTGCCAGCAGTTACCTGGGGGACAATGAGCAGTTCTTC.